Shown below are 5 T cell receptor beta chains from a single sample sequenced in a study of cytomegalovirus exposure and HLA in healthy donors (dated by TCRdb to the late 2010s). To prepare the library, the immunoSEQ multiplex PCR assay was applied. TCRdb provides this immuneACCESS table in a form limited to in-frame rearrangements. Some clones are lacking; in checked studies, under half of them reflect an unresolved V gene, and why the rest are absent is not known. This sample holds 95,000 to 150,000 clones; roughly nine tenths were observed only once. In total, the top ten clones hold about 2% of the sample. The specimen was PBMCs. These receptor sequences come from a woman aged 18-29 years in good health and CMV-seronegative.

The chain joins TRBV6-1 to TRBJ1-1; a possible D gene is TRBD1 (5 bases). The V gene lost 1 base and the J gene lost 1 base, with 7 bases spanning the gap. The CDR3 is 14 amino acids. Germline CDR1 MNHNS, CDR2 SASEGT. Here the CDR3 DNA reads TGTGCCAGCAGTGAAGGTGGGGCGAACACTGAAGCTTTCTTT. The encoded protein is CASSEGGANTEAFF.

The V and J genes are TRBV7-9 and TRBJ2-1, with D perhaps TRBD2 (5 bases). V gave up 5 bases and J gave up 6 bases, with 11 bases separating them. The CDR3 length is 13 residues. Germline CDR1 is SEHNR and CDR2 is FQNEAQ (reference sequence). DNA for the CDR3: TGTGCCAGCAGCCCCGGGGTCGGCAATGAGCAGTTCTTC. This sequence encodes CASSPGVGNEQFF.

This sequence joins TRBV10-1 and TRBJ2-1, with a possible D match to TRBD2 (6 bases). The V gene's germline CDR1 is WNHNN and CDR2 SYGVQD (reference sequence). Trimming removed 8 bases at V and 0 bases at J, with 11 bases between. The CDR3 loop spans 14 amino acids. The CDR3 reads CASAAGSSYNEQFF. CDR3 bases: TGCGCCAGCGCCGCCGGGAGCTCCTACAATGAGCAGTTCTTC.

The V and J genes are TRBV19 and TRBJ1-1; 7 nucleotides agree with TRBD1. J was trimmed by 3 bases and V by 9 bases; bases with no gene match: 7. Germline V lookup: CDR1 LNHDA, CDR2 SQIVND (reference sequence). The CDR3 runs 13 residues. The CDR3 DNA sequence: TGTGCCAGCCGACAGGGTTTATACACTGAAGCTTTCTTT. It translates to CASRQGLYTEAFF.

This sequence joins TRBV19 and TRBJ2-1, with a tentative D call TRBD1 (6 bases). The CDR3 has 15 amino acids. Germline-derived CDR1 and CDR2 are LNHDA and SQIVND (reference sequence). Trimming shortened V by 3 bases and J by 0 bases, and 9 bases separated the two germline ends. CDR3 in DNA: TGTGCCAGTAGTATTACAGGGAGCTCCTACAATGAGCAGTTCTTC. Its protein is CASSITGSSYNEQFF.